This T cell receptor beta chain originates from a study of T cell responses to AZD1222 COVID-19 vaccine. Data came from immunoSEQ multiplex PCR; TCRdb stores just in-frame clones and leaves some out. Of some 120,000 clones listed, around 84% are singletons. Whole-study findings and limits: Females outnumbered males among donors, who were mostly white British; clonal diversity was possibly underestimated. Researchers report vaccine-associated CD4 TCRs spanning spike, with dominance at 160-218 and 743-854.

As to this clone: Its matching antigen is unknown.

Trimming took off 4 bases at V and 3 bases at J, with 13 bases between the two ends. Germline V CDR1 and CDR2: MNHNY, SVGAGI (reference sequence). This CDR3 has 14 amino acids. Pooled together were second doses at about 4 or about 12 weeks. The source was peripheral blood, collected 28 days after the second AZD1222 dose. The genes are TRBV6-6 and TRBJ2-7; D is possibly TRBD1 (5 bases). The TCR sequence derives from an adult who received the AZD1222 COVID-19 vaccine. CDR3 sequence reads: CASSFATEFYEQYF. Here the CDR3 DNA reads TGTGCCAGCAGTTTCGCGACAGAATTCTACGAGCAGTACTTC.